The present entry profiles one T cell receptor (beta chain) with its context. CDR3 size: 15 residues. The germline gives CDR1 MGHDK, CDR2 SYGVNS. Trimming removed 8 bases from V and 4 bases from J, with 17 bases in between. This sample is drawn from a study of blood T cell repertoires in COVID-19. Clones were sequenced by immunoSEQ multiplex PCR, and TCRdb holds only the in-frame ones, with some missing. The sample records 85,000 to 130,000 clones, about 79% being singletons. This rearrangement joins TRBV25-1 to TRBJ1-4; D possibly corresponds to TRBD1 (6 bases). The clonotype was recovered from an elderly woman with active or convalescent COVID-19. What was sequenced was peripheral blood. The CDR3 is CASEGGGRGNEKLFF. CDR3 nucleotide sequence: TGTGCCAGCGAGGGCGGGGGCAGGGGTAATGAAAAACTGTTTTTT.